These T cell receptor beta chains were read from a single sample in a study of Graves' ophthalmopathy and Graves' hyperthyroidism. Each CDR3 protein gets one entry after TCRdb re-called the multiplex PCR reads with MiXCR. The repertoire has fewer than 600,000 distinct CDR3 sequences, about 15% of them found once; the top ten carry 9.8%. The sample was blood. The origin of the receptors is a young woman with Graves' ophthalmopathy. Each CDR3 is given with its conserved first and last residue. A D gene is named only where the DNA matches it firmly. Size is omitted from some rows. Given values are once, few, many or a class for expanded clones.

j_call	d_call	clone_size	v_call	cdr3_aa	cdr3_nt
TRBJ1-2	NA	many	TRBV12-3/TRBV12-4	CASSFGSLLYGYTF	TGTGCCAGCAGTTTCGGGTCGCTCCTTTATGGCTACACCTTC
TRBJ2-7	NA	many	TRBV5-1	CASGGGGGSSYEQYF	TGCGCCAGCGGCGGAGGGGGCGGGAGCTCCTACGAGCAGTACTTC
TRBJ2-5	NA	many	TRBV10-3	CAISVDQETQYF	TGTGCCATCAGTGTGGACCAAGAGACCCAGTACTTC
TRBJ2-7	NA	many	TRBV12-3/TRBV12-4	CASSFPQYEQYF	TGTGCCAGCAGTTTCCCCCAGTACGAGCAGTACTTC
TRBJ2-7	TRBD1	few	TRBV20-1	CSATAPGQGPYEQYF	TGCAGTGCAACAGCTCCGGGACAGGGCCCTTACGAGCAGTACTTC
TRBJ2-7	NA	many	TRBV20-1	CSARDPRLNSYEQYF	TGCAGTGCTAGAGATCCGCGGCTGAACTCCTACGAGCAGTACTTC
TRBJ1-2	TRBD1	many	TRBV6-2/TRBV6-3	CASSFIRPGQPTNYGYTF	TGTGCCAGCAGTTTCATCCGACCGGGACAGCCAACTAACTATGGCTACACCTTC
TRBJ2-7	NA	many	TRBV7-8	CASSLEGFDEQYF	TGTGCCAGCAGCCTAGAAGGGTTCGACGAGCAGTACTTC
TRBJ2-3	NA	NA	TRBV7-9	CASSPVDTQYF	TGCGCCAGCAGCCCCGTAGATACGCAGTATTTT
TRBJ1-2	TRBD1	many	TRBV6-5	CASRSGGGYTF	TGTGCCAGCCGGTCAGGGGGAGGCTACACCTTC
TRBJ1-1	TRBD1	many	TRBV18	CASSLTGTGNTEAFF	TGTGCCAGCTCACTTACCGGGACAGGGAACACTGAAGCTTTCTTT
TRBJ1-3	NA	NA	TRBV6-1	CASSEVPRASGNTIYF	TGTGCCAGCAGTGAAGTTCCTCGGGCCTCTGGAAACACCATATATTTT
TRBJ1-6	NA	many	TRBV28	CASSPHPLANSPLHF	TGTGCCAGCAGTCCACATCCCCTCGCTAATTCACCCCTCCACTTT
TRBJ2-5	TRBD2	NA	TRBV7-2	CASSPLAGGWTQYF	TGTGCCAGCAGCCCACTAGCGGGGGGGTGGACCCAGTACTTC
TRBJ2-7	NA	NA	TRBV12-3/TRBV12-4	CASSTSDGYEQYF	TGTGCCAGCAGTACCTCGGACGGATACGAGCAGTACTTC
TRBJ2-7	NA	many	TRBV28	CASSFGGQTYEQYF	TGTGCCAGCAGTTTCGGCGGACAAACCTACGAGCAGTACTTC
TRBJ2-7	NA	many	TRBV6-1	CASSERSEAYEQYF	TGTGCCAGCAGTGAAAGGTCCGAAGCCTACGAGCAGTACTTC
TRBJ2-5	NA	NA	TRBV10-3	CAISTYRAGSRETQYF	TGTGCCATCAGTACCTATAGGGCAGGGAGTAGAGAGACCCAGTACTTC
TRBJ2-4	NA	many	TRBV12-3/TRBV12-4	CASSSPGRSMSYF	TGTGCCAGCAGTTCCCCAGGTCGAAGTATGTCATACTTC
TRBJ2-1	TRBD2	few	TRBV24-1	CATSDSDWAGGYNEQFF	TGTGCCACCAGTGATTCCGACTGGGCGGGGGGTTACAATGAGCAGTTCTTC
TRBJ1-2	NA	many	TRBV25-1	CASSDPGKTGYTF	TGTGCCAGCAGTGATCCGGGCAAGACGGGCTACACCTTC
TRBJ1-1	NA	NA	TRBV4-1	CASSQEDLDVRMAEAFF	TGCGCCAGCAGCCAGGAGGATTTGGACGTCCGGATGGCTGAAGCTTTCTTT
TRBJ2-7	NA	many	TRBV20-1	CSAGGPGNEQYF	TGCAGTGCTGGGGGCCCGGGGAACGAGCAGTACTTC
TRBJ1-3	NA	many	TRBV9	CASSVASISGNTIYF	TGTGCCAGCAGCGTAGCGTCGATCTCTGGAAACACCATATATTTT
TRBJ2-7	TRBD1	NA	TRBV4-2	CASSQSGTALYEQYF	TGTGCCAGCAGCCAATCCGGGACAGCCCTCTACGAGCAGTACTTC
TRBJ2-1	TRBD2	few	TRBV7-2	CTSSLAGWLAGATNSYNEQFF	TGTACCAGCAGCTTAGCAGGTTGGCTAGCGGGGGCCACTAACTCCTACAATGAGCAGTTCTTC
TRBJ2-4	TRBD1	many	TRBV3-1	CASSNRGRLQYF	TGTGCCAGCAGCAACAGGGGTAGGCTTCAGTACTTC
TRBJ1-1	TRBD1	many	TRBV12-3/TRBV12-4	CASSWGQGLNTEAFF	TGTGCCAGCAGTTGGGGACAGGGACTGAACACTGAAGCTTTCTTT
TRBJ1-2	NA	many	TRBV19	CASSTGLLNYGYTF	TGTGCCAGTAGTACGGGACTCCTGAACTATGGCTACACCTTC
TRBJ2-7	TRBD2	few	TRBV4-1	CASSPRGLGGSSYEQYF	TGCGCCAGCAGCCCAAGGGGACTAGGTGGGAGCTCCTACGAGCAGTACTTC
TRBJ2-2	TRBD2	many	TRBV7-9	CASARASGTNTGELFF	TGTGCCTCTGCCCGGGCTAGCGGGACGAACACCGGGGAGCTGTTTTTT
TRBJ1-2	NA	NA	TRBV28	CASTGTPEAYGYTF	TGTGCCAGCACTGGGACCCCTGAAGCCTATGGCTACACCTTC
TRBJ1-5	NA	many	TRBV20-1	CSAGTGYSNQPQHF	TGCAGTGCTGGGACGGGTTATAGCAATCAGCCCCAGCATTTT
TRBJ2-5	NA	few	TRBV4-1	CASSQVPGLSGGTQYF	TGCGCCAGCAGCCAGGTCCCGGGACTCTCCGGGGGGACCCAGTACTTC
TRBJ1-5	NA	many	TRBV27	CASSLEAVGQPQHF	TGTGCCAGCAGTTTAGAGGCGGTCGGTCAGCCCCAGCATTTT
TRBJ2-2	NA	many	TRBV7-2	CASSLRPSNTGELFF	TGTGCCAGCAGCTTACGGCCGTCGAACACCGGGGAGCTGTTTTTT
TRBJ1-1	NA	many	TRBV18	CASSPGVENTEAFF	TGTGCCAGCTCACCAGGGGTGGAGAACACTGAAGCTTTCTTT
TRBJ1-2	TRBD1	many	TRBV24-1	CATSATGQGAPGYTF	TGTGCCACCAGTGCCACGGGACAGGGGGCGCCTGGCTACACCTTC
TRBJ1-6	TRBD1	few	TRBV4-2	CASSPGQGGSPLHF	TGTGCCAGCAGCCCCGGACAGGGAGGTTCACCCCTCCACTTT
TRBJ2-5	NA	NA	TRBV27	CASSFEGQETQYF	TGTGCCAGCAGTTTTGAGGGTCAAGAGACCCAGTACTTC
TRBJ2-5	NA	many	TRBV30	CAWSWVNGLQETQYF	TGTGCCTGGAGTTGGGTGAATGGACTACAAGAGACCCAGTACTTC
TRBJ2-5	NA	NA	TRBV27	CASSPGRWKTQYF	TGTGCCAGCAGTCCCGGTAGATGGAAGACCCAGTACTTC
TRBJ2-7	NA	many	TRBV28	CASSTAGQTYEQYF	TGTGCCAGCAGTACCGCGGGACAGACCTACGAGCAGTACTTC
TRBJ1-5	NA	many	TRBV20-1	CSASGIRVDQPQHF	TGCAGTGCTAGTGGTATCCGGGTAGATCAGCCCCAGCATTTT
TRBJ2-2	NA	many	TRBV6-2/TRBV6-3	CASSYSADLNTGELFF	TGTGCCAGCAGTTACTCGGCAGATCTAAACACCGGGGAGCTGTTTTTT
TRBJ1-1	TRBD1	many	TRBV28	CASRADRVSTEAFF	TGTGCCAGCAGGGCGGACAGGGTGAGCACTGAAGCTTTCTTT
TRBJ1-1	NA	many	TRBV11-3	CASGGHGFLDTEAFF	TGTGCCAGCGGGGGGCACGGATTCTTGGACACTGAAGCTTTCTTT
TRBJ2-7	TRBD2	many	TRBV6-2/TRBV6-3	CASSPTSGSPNSYEQYF	TGTGCCAGCAGTCCGACTAGCGGGAGCCCCAACTCCTACGAGCAGTACTTC
TRBJ1-1	NA	NA	TRBV30	CAWSSPVGNTEAFF	TGTGCCTGGAGCTCCCCGGTAGGGAACACTGAAGCTTTCTTT
TRBJ1-3	NA	few	TRBV12-3/TRBV12-4	CASSVGAVTIYF	TGTGCCAGCAGCGTTGGTGCGGTAACCATATATTTT
TRBJ1-5	NA	few	TRBV30	CAWSEGGGRPQHF	TGTGCCTGGAGTGAGGGCGGGGGGAGGCCCCAGCATTTT
TRBJ2-5	NA	few	TRBV11-3	CASSPQNEETQYF	TGTGCCAGCAGCCCCCAGAACGAAGAGACCCAGTACTTC
TRBJ1-1	NA	many	TRBV5-6	CASSLADRRGAFF	TGTGCCAGCAGCTTAGCAGATCGCCGAGGAGCTTTCTTT
TRBJ2-4	NA	many	TRBV6-1	CASSERRDIKYF	TGTGCCAGCAGTGAACGGCGGGACATTAAGTACTTC
TRBJ1-2	TRBD1	NA	TRBV6-1	CASARDRVFGYTF	TGTGCCAGCGCCCGAGACAGGGTTTTTGGCTACACCTTC
TRBJ1-1	NA	many	TRBV7-8	CASSLGDVRHTEAFF	TGTGCCAGCAGCTTAGGTGACGTACGGCACACTGAAGCTTTCTTT
TRBJ1-1	NA	many	TRBV12-3/TRBV12-4	CASSPAGTEAFF	TGTGCCAGCAGCCCTGCTGGCACTGAAGCTTTCTTT
TRBJ1-2	NA	NA	TRBV6-1	CASNTGGGGYTF	TGTGCCAGCAACACAGGAGGTGGTGGCTACACCTTC
TRBJ1-2	NA	few	TRBV29-1	CSVEDQGLGITNYGYTF	TGCAGCGTTGAAGATCAAGGTTTGGGAATAACTAACTATGGCTACACCTTC